The 31 T cell receptor beta chains in this list originate from one sample, sequenced in a study of shared clonotypes between healthy human individuals. TCRdb's copy holds only in-frame clones and misses some; the assay was immunoSEQ multiplex PCR. The sample shows approximately 500,000 clones, 90% to 97% of them seen only once. Sequencing was carried out using naive CD4+ T cells sorted from blood. Subset given: CD45RA+ positively selected. All receptors come from a woman in her 30s in good health.

The chain links TRBV27 to TRBJ1-4; D possibly corresponds to TRBD1 (6 bases). The CDR3 is made up of 17 amino acids. With 9 bases removed from V and 0 bases from J, the gap between germline ends came to 20 bases. Germline CDR1 and CDR2: MNHEY and SMNVEV (reference sequence). The CDR3 DNA reads TGTGCCAGTAAAAAAGAAGGGACACCTGCAACTAATGAAAAACTGTTTTTT. Translating gives CASKKEGTPATNEKLFF.

The J gene is TRBJ2-3, the V gene TRBV29-1; D might be TRBD1 or TRBD2, each matching 5 bases. The ends were cut back, 7 bases at V and 2 bases at J, with 16 bases in the middle. The CDR3 has 14 amino acids. The V gene's germline CDR1 is SQVTM and CDR2 ANQGSEA. CDR3 amino acids: CSGGSRVVTDTQYF. The CDR3 DNA follows: TGCAGCGGGGGGTCGAGGGTCGTCACAGATACGCAGTATTTT.

In its sample, this clone was seen once. J is TRBJ1-4 and V is TRBV18; D is ambiguous. CDR1 is KGHSH and CDR2 is LQKENI in the germline V gene. The length of the CDR3 is 14 residues. V lost 6 bases, J lost 5 bases, and 13 bases lay in between. CDR3 residues: CASSETGANEKLFF. In DNA, the CDR3 is TGTGCCAGCTCCGAGACCGGTGCCAATGAAAAACTGTTTTTT.

The chain recombines TRBV28 with TRBJ2-3; perhaps TRBD2 as D (6 bases). Germline V gene data show CDR1 as MDHEN and CDR2 as SYDVKM. The CDR3 sequence is 16 residues long. V lost 5 bases and J lost 0, with 15 bases in between. The CDR3 region has the DNA TGTGCCAGCAGTCGCTTTCGACTAGGGAGCACAGATACGCAGTATTTT. Protein product: CASSRFRLGSTDTQYF.

The chain combines TRBV2 with TRBJ2-7; D not resolved. The CDR3 is 11 amino acids. Trimming stripped 2 bases from V and 5 bases from J, with 4 bases between. The germline V gene has CDR1 SNHLY and CDR2 FYNNEI. CDR3 bases: TGTGCCAGCAGTGAATCGGACGAGCAGTACTTC. Translation: CASSESDEQYF.

The J gene is TRBJ2-1, the V gene TRBV5-1; 7 nucleotides line up with TRBD2. V was clipped by 5 bases and J by 6 bases; unmatched bases: 5. Germline values: CDR1 SGHRS, CDR2 YFSETQ. The CDR3 covers 13 residues. CDR3 bases: TGCGCCAGCAGTGGCGGGAGCCCCAATGAGCAGTTCTTC. It translates to CASSGGSPNEQFF.

The chain has TRBV9 and TRBJ2-1; 14 bases are shared with TRBD2. Trimming removed 4 bases from V and 4 bases from J; junction bases left unmatched: 13. Germline CDR1 is SGDLS and CDR2 is YYNGEE. The CDR3 contains 19 residues. The CDR3 nucleotides read TGTGCCAGCAGCAGGGGACTAGCGGGGGAATTGAAGGAGTACAATGAGCAGTTCTTC. Translation gives CASSRGLAGELKEYNEQFF.

This chain connects TRBV28 to TRBJ2-1; 9 nucleotides match TRBD2. The CDR3 totals 16 residues. Germline CDR1 is MDHEN and CDR2 is SYDVKM. After removal of 2 bases from V and 4 bases from J, the junction contained 6 bases not matched to a gene. The CDR3 sequence is CASSLALAGLYNEQFF. The CDR3 DNA reads as TGTGCCAGCAGTTTAGCTCTAGCGGGATTATACAATGAGCAGTTCTTC.

The rearrangement joins TRBV5-4 to TRBJ2-2, with 8 bases aligning to TRBD2. J lost 1 base, V lost 4 bases, and 6 bases had no gene match. Germline V gives CDR1 SGHNT, CDR2 YYREEE (reference sequence). The CDR3 is made up of 16 amino acids. The CDR3 nucleotides read TGTGCCAGCAGCCTGTGGACTAGCATGAACACCGGGGAGCTGTTTTTT. Translating it yields CASSLWTSMNTGELFF.

This chain links TRBV15 with TRBJ2-5; TRBD2 matches 10 bases. The CDR3 has 18 residues. V lost 1 base, J lost 4 bases, and 12 bases stayed unmatched. Germline assignment: CDR1 LNHNV and CDR2 YYDKDF (reference sequence). DNA of the CDR3: TGTGCCACCAGCAGAGGAGGGTCTAGCGGGAGTTTCGGAGAGACCCAGTACTTC. The encoded protein is CATSRGGSSGSFGETQYF. Supplemented by reference TRBV15 and TRBJ2-5, the full variable domain reads DAMVIQNPRYQVTQFGKPVTLSCSQTLNHNVMYWYQQKSSQAPKLLFHYYDKDFNNEADTPDNFQSRRPNTSFCFLDIRSPGLGDTAMYLCATSRGGSSGSFGETQYFGPGTRLLVL.

A word on this clone: Sequence at one end of the junction differs from germline and may be a read error. The chain recombines TRBV28 with TRBJ2-5; TRBD1 matches 9 bases. CDR3 size: 15 residues. Germline values: CDR1 MDHEN, CDR2 SYDVKM. This chain's CDR3 is CASRKTGTGNFPSDF. For the CDR3, the DNA is TGTGCCAGCAGAAAAACCGGGACAGGGAATTTTCCTTCGGACTTC. Full variable domain (outside the CDR3, taken from reference TRBV28 and TRBJ2-5): DVKVTQSSRYLVKRTGEKVFLECVQDMDHENMFWYRQDPGLGLRLIYFSYDVKMKEKGDIPEGYSVSREKKERFSLILESASTNQTSMYLCASRKTGTGNFPSDFGPGTRLLVL.

The DNA for the CDR3 is TGTGCCAGCAGCTTAACAGAGAACACTGAAGCTTTCTTT. Translation gives CASSLTENTEAFF. V gene TRBV7-7 combines with J gene TRBJ1-1; D ambiguous. The CDR3 sequence is 13 residues long. The V end was cut by 2 bases, the J end by 1 base, with 5 bases between. CDR1 and CDR2 (germline): SSHAT, FNYEAQ (reference sequence).

The V call is TRBV5-1, the J call TRBJ2-1; D might be TRBD1 (6 bases). The CDR3 contains 13 residues. Per germline, CDR1 SGHRS and CDR2 YFSETQ. The V end lost 0 bases, the J end lost 10 bases, and 11 bases lay between the germline ends. In nucleotides, the CDR3 is TGCGCCAGCAGCTTGGTCTCCGGGACAGAGCAGTTCTTC. This sequence encodes CASSLVSGTEQFF.

This chain's CDR3 is CASSYSLNTEAFF. CDR3 in DNA: TGTGCCAGCAGCTACAGCCTGAACACTGAAGCTTTCTTT. The chain employs TRBV7-3 and TRBJ1-1; unclear D gene. CDR3 length: 13 residues. Trimming took off 4 bases at V and 0 bases at J, with 6 bases between the two ends. Germline lookup yields CDR1 SGHTA and CDR2 FQGTGA.

The rearrangement joins TRBV4-1 to TRBJ1-2; no clear D. The germline CDR1 and CDR2 sequences are MGHRA and YSYEKL. V lost 0 bases and J 4 bases, leaving 12 bases between the germline ends. CDR3 length equals 15 residues. CDR3 in amino acids: CASSQDPADSYGYTF. CDR3 DNA sequence: TGCGCCAGCAGCCAAGATCCAGCAGATAGCTATGGCTACACCTTC.

This chain connects TRBV6-5 to TRBJ2-4; the match to TRBD1 covers 10 bases. Germline assignment: CDR1 MNHEY and CDR2 SVGAGI. This CDR3 is 15 amino acids long. J gave up 9 bases and V 6 bases, and 11 bases lay outside the gene matches. CDR3 region: CASSPTGTGDTIQYF. CDR3 sequence (DNA): TGTGCCAGCAGCCCGACCGGGACAGGGGATACCATTCAGTACTTC.

V is TRBV15 and J is TRBJ2-7, with D perhaps assigned TRBD1 or TRBD2 (5 bases each). CDR3 length equals 13 residues. Trimming removed 2 bases from V and 6 bases from J, with 11 bases in between. Germline loops: CDR1 LNHNV, CDR2 YYDKDF (reference sequence). Written as DNA, the CDR3 is TGTGCCACCAGCAGACTGGGTGGGGGCGAGCAGTACTTC. Protein sequence: CATSRLGGGEQYF.

V is TRBV5-4 and J is TRBJ2-3, with D perhaps matching TRBD2 (5 bases). CDR1 and CDR2 (germline): SGHNT, YYREEE (reference sequence). CDR3 length equals 16 residues. The ends were cut back, 2 bases at V and 3 bases at J, with 16 bases in the middle. Here the CDR3 reads CASSFRLEGTTDTQYF. The CDR3 DNA reads TGTGCCAGCAGCTTCAGGCTAGAGGGAACAACAGATACGCAGTATTTT.

The chain employs TRBV6-6 and TRBJ2-2; D is unclear. The CDR3 runs 14 residues. Germline CDR1 and CDR2: MNHNY and SVGAGI (reference sequence). Between the trimmed V and J ends, which lost 0 bases and 5 bases, there was a span of 7 bases. The CDR3 DNA reads TGTGCCAGCAGTTACTCTTTCACGACCGGGGAGCTGTTTTTT. Translating gives CASSYSFTTGELFF.

This chain links TRBV5-1 with TRBJ2-2, with 12 bases lining up with TRBD2. V dropped 1 base and J dropped 1; count of bases not matched to a gene: 2. The CDR3 has 17 amino acids. From germline, CDR1 is SGHRS and CDR2 YFSETQ. This chain's CDR3 is CASSLRTSGKNTGELFF. CDR3 in DNA: TGCGCCAGCAGCTTGAGGACTAGCGGGAAGAACACCGGGGAGCTGTTTTTT.

This clone came up once. This sequence joins TRBV7-9 and TRBJ2-2; 13 bases map to TRBD2. V shed 6 bases and J 0 bases; nucleotides not matched to a gene: 7. Germline loops: CDR1 SEHNR, CDR2 FQNEAQ (reference sequence). The CDR3 has 18 residues. The CDR3 loop is CASRRTSGSISNTGELFF. CDR3 sequence (DNA): TGTGCCAGCAGACGGACTAGCGGGAGTATATCGAACACCGGGGAGCTGTTTTTT.

The V gene is TRBV7-9, the J gene TRBJ2-3, with D possibly called TRBD1 or TRBD2 (6 bases each). With 2 bases removed from V and 3 bases from J, the gap between germline ends came to 12 bases. There are 15 residues in the CDR3. Germline CDR1 reads SEHNR; CDR2 reads FQNEAQ (reference sequence). The CDR3 spells CASSLRGDVTDTQYF. The CDR3 DNA is TGTGCCAGCAGCTTAAGGGGGGACGTAACAGATACGCAGTATTTT.

V gene TRBV6-6 combines with J gene TRBJ2-5, with D unclear. V was trimmed by 5 bases and J by 5 bases, leaving 18 bases between them. The CDR3 loop spans 15 amino acids. Germline CDR1 is MNHNY and CDR2 is SVGAGI (reference sequence). The CDR3 DNA reads as TGTGCCAGCAGTCAAACCGGCCCCCGGCTCGAGACCCAGTACTTC. Translation: CASSQTGPRLETQYF.

The rearrangement joins TRBV5-6 to TRBJ1-2; no clear D. The germline V gene encodes CDR1 SGHDT and CDR2 YYEEEE. V gave up 6 bases and J gave up 6 bases, with 18 bases separating them. The CDR3 sequence is 14 residues long. The CDR3 loop reads CASNLFGRIDGYTF. The CDR3 nucleotides are TGTGCCAGCAACCTGTTCGGAAGGATAGATGGCTACACCTTC.

Only one count was recorded for this clone. The chain links TRBV19 to TRBJ1-4; 7 bases are shared with TRBD1. The CDR3 loop spans 15 amino acids. Per germline, CDR1 LNHDA and CDR2 SQIVND (reference sequence). V dropped 3 bases and J dropped 11; count of bases not matched to a gene: 12. This CDR3 reads CASSMNRGQSRKLFF. CDR3 coding DNA: TGTGCCAGTAGTATGAATAGGGGACAGTCGCGGAAACTGTTTTTT.

The CDR3 reads CASSLAGNYEQYF. The CDR3 region has the DNA TGTGCCAGCAGCTTAGCTGGAAACTACGAGCAGTACTTC. This rearrangement joins TRBV7-3 to TRBJ2-7, with unresolved D. The CDR3 has 13 residues. V lost 2 bases to trimming and J lost 3 bases, with 8 bases between them. Germline loops: CDR1 SGHTA, CDR2 FQGTGA.

This chain uses TRBV19 with TRBJ2-2; D gene unclear. Germline lookup yields CDR1 LNHDA and CDR2 SQIVND (reference sequence). Between the trimmed V and J ends, which lost 3 bases and 3 bases, there was a span of 5 bases. CDR3 size: 13 residues. CDR3 region: CASSMVDTGELFF. In DNA form, the CDR3 reads TGTGCCAGTAGTATGGTGGACACCGGGGAGCTGTTTTTT.

The chain combines TRBV7-8 with TRBJ2-3; D is perhaps TRBD1 (5 bases). Germline V gene lookup returns CDR1 SGHVS and CDR2 FQNEAQ. The ends were cut back, 0 bases at V and 6 bases at J, with 13 bases in the middle. This CDR3 is built from 15 residues. The CDR3 sequence is CASSLAGGKGDTQYF. In nucleotides, the CDR3 is TGTGCCAGCAGCTTAGCTGGTGGGAAGGGGGATACGCAGTATTTT.

A word on this clone: One end of the junction varies from germline; a read error may be responsible. CDR3 coding DNA: TGTGCCAGCAGTCTATCACGGGCCTACACAGATACGCAGTATTTT. Protein product: CASSLSRAYTDTQYF. The V call is TRBV27, the J call TRBJ2-3, with D uncertain. The CDR3 covers 15 residues. Germline lookup yields CDR1 MNHEY and CDR2 SMNVEV (reference sequence).

The chain joins TRBV9 to TRBJ2-5, with D perhaps assigned TRBD1 or TRBD2 (6 bases each). Germline assignment: CDR1 SGDLS and CDR2 YYNGEE. Trimming shortened V by 0 bases and J by 11 bases, and 20 bases separated the two germline ends. The CDR3 spans 15 residues. The CDR3 nucleotides read TGTGCCAGCAGCGTAGATCCCTCTAGGGGGGCGGAGCAGTACTTC. It codes for CASSVDPSRGAEQYF.

This chain joins TRBV6-7 and TRBJ1-5; maybe TRBD1 (6 bases). TRBV6-7 falls under the ORF class, with uncertain function. V was cut by 7 bases and J by 6 bases, with 16 bases left in between. CDR3 length: 14 residues. The chain's CDR3 is CASNRWDTTQPQHF. Written as DNA, the CDR3 is TGTGCCAGCAACCGGTGGGACACTACTCAGCCCCAGCATTTT.